These T cell receptor beta chains were read from a single sample in a study of blood T cell repertoires in COVID-19. The assay was immunoSEQ multiplex PCR, and TCRdb's table has in-frame clones only and misses some. The sample lists about 260,000 clones; 84% were seen once. Material: peripheral blood. The receptors come from a middle-aged woman who had recovered from COVID-19. The CDR3 runs from the conserved cysteine through the conserved F or W. D genes are given only for firm matches. A row's size may be missing; if present it is once, few, many or a size class.

>TRBJ1-5|TRBV28|NA|NA
CASSRFGLDQPQHF
TGTGCCAGCAGCCGATTTGGGCTGGATCAGCCCCAGCATTTT
>TRBJ2-3|TRBV20-1|TRBD2|once
CSASYRGLADTQYF
TGCAGTGCTAGTTATCGGGGACTAGCAGATACGCAGTATTTT
>TRBJ1-2|TRBV7-9|TRBD1|few
CASSPGQPYGYTF
TGTGCCAGCAGCCCGGGACAGCCCTATGGCTACACCTTC
>TRBJ1-1|TRBV5-5|TRBD1|NA
CASSVPGQGANTEAFF
TGTGCCAGCAGCGTACCGGGACAGGGGGCGAACACTGAAGCTTTCTTT
>TRBJ1-6|TRBV3-1/TRBV3-2|NA|NA
CASSQSGGNSPLHF
TGTGCCAGCAGCCAATCGGGGGGTAATTCACCCCTCCACTTT
>TRBJ2-7|TRBV18|TRBD1|NA
CASSPTQGDLEQYF
TGTGCCAGCTCACCAACTCAGGGGGACCTCGAGCAGTACTTC
>TRBJ2-5|TRBV3-1/TRBV3-2|TRBD2|once
CASSQVGGEETQYF
TGTGCCAGCAGCCAAGTCGGGGGGGAAGAGACCCAGTACTTC
>TRBJ2-2|TRBV24-1|TRBD1|once
CATSDLTGQSNTGELFF
TGTGCCACCAGTGATTTGACGGGACAGTCGAACACCGGGGAGCTGTTTTTT
>TRBJ1-5|TRBV3-1/TRBV3-2|NA|NA
CASSTGNQPQHF
TGTGCCAGCAGTACAGGCAATCAGCCCCAGCATTTT
>TRBJ2-1|TRBV4-2|NA|once
CASSQVVGGPYNEQFF
TGTGCCAGCAGCCAAGTAGTGGGGGGGCCCTACAATGAGCAGTTCTTC
>TRBJ1-2|TRBV11-2|NA|NA
CASSLGRYGYTF
TGTGCCAGCAGCTTGGGCCGCTATGGCTACACCTTC
>TRBJ1-1|TRBV7-3|TRBD1|many
CASSPSPGTDTEAFF
TGTGCCAGCAGCCCGTCCCCCGGGACAGACACTGAAGCTTTCTTT
>TRBJ1-2|TRBV28|TRBD1|NA
CASSYSTGNGYTF
TGTGCCAGCAGTTACTCGACAGGGAATGGCTACACCTTC
>TRBJ2-5|TRBV9|NA|NA
CASSVGTTSETQYF
TGTGCCAGCAGCGTAGGGACTACCTCAGAGACCCAGTACTTC
>TRBJ2-5|TRBV2|NA|NA
CASKGDQETQYF
TGTGCCAGCAAGGGGGACCAAGAGACCCAGTACTTC
>TRBJ1-5|TRBV28|NA|NA
CASSSHGTGRNQPQHF
TGTGCCAGCAGTTCCCACGGCACAGGACGCAATCAGCCCCAGCATTTT
>TRBJ1-3|TRBV3-1/TRBV3-2|NA|NA
CASQTGNTIYF
TGTGCCAGCCAGACTGGAAACACCATATATTTT
>TRBJ2-7|TRBV9|TRBD1|NA
CASSARDRTFYEQYF
TGTGCCAGCAGCGCTCGGGACAGGACATTCTACGAGCAGTACTTC
>TRBJ2-2|TRBV6-5|TRBD2|once
CASSSGGHYTGELFF
TGTGCCAGCTCTAGCGGGGGGCACTACACCGGGGAGCTGTTTTTT
>TRBJ2-1|TRBV5-1|NA|once
CASSSAAGHNNEQFF
TGCGCCAGCAGCTCCGCAGCGGGTCACAACAATGAGCAGTTCTTC
>TRBJ2-5|TRBV19|TRBD2|NA
CASSGLALGETQYF
TGTGCCAGTAGTGGACTAGCGTTGGGAGAGACCCAGTACTTC
>TRBJ1-1|TRBV11-2|NA|few
CASSQRSTDILNTEAFF
TGTGCCAGCAGCCAACGCTCTACTGACATATTGAACACTGAAGCTTTCTTT
>TRBJ1-1|TRBV4-1|NA|NA
CASKRVPPPLMNTEAFF
TGCGCCAGTAAGAGGGTCCCGCCCCCCCTAATGAACACTGAAGCTTTCTTT
>TRBJ2-7|TRBV30|NA|NA
CAWSVIVQNEQYF
TGTGCCTGGAGTGTCATAGTACAGAACGAGCAGTACTTC
>TRBJ1-2|TRBV7-2|NA|NA
CASSSDRGRFLGYTF
TGTGCCAGCAGCTCCGACAGAGGAAGGTTCTTGGGCTACACCTTC
>TRBJ2-4|TRBV12-3/TRBV12-4|TRBD2|NA
CASSTGLAYDQYF
TGTGCCAGCAGTACGGGACTAGCGTACGATCAGTACTTC
>TRBJ1-1|TRBV6-5|NA|NA
CASSYSSVPDTEAFF
TGTGCCAGCAGTTACTCGTCAGTTCCAGATACTGAAGCTTTCTTT
>TRBJ2-7|TRBV19|NA|NA
CASSGDTAYEQYF
TGTGCCAGTAGTGGGGACACAGCCTACGAGCAGTACTTC
>TRBJ2-3|TRBV10-3|NA|NA
CAVSLSDTQYF
TGTGCCGTAAGCCTATCAGATACGCAGTATTTT
>TRBJ2-5|TRBV5-5|TRBD1|NA
CASSYNDRERETQYF
TGTGCCAGCAGCTACAACGACAGGGAGAGAGAGACCCAGTACTTC
>TRBJ2-7|TRBV28|NA|NA
CASSSPASPSSYEQYF
TGTGCCAGCAGTTCCCCCGCTAGCCCTAGCTCCTACGAGCAGTACTTC
>TRBJ2-1|TRBV28|TRBD1|once
CASNLGQGLYNEQFF
TGTGCCAGCAACCTGGGACAGGGATTATACAATGAGCAGTTCTTC
>TRBJ1-2|TRBV4-1|NA|NA
CASSQGGTGYTF
TGCGCCAGCAGCCAAGGAGGTACCGGCTACACCTTC
>TRBJ2-4|TRBV19|NA|NA
CASSISSRGKNIQYF
TGTGCCAGTAGTATAAGTTCCCGGGGCAAAAACATTCAGTACTTC
>TRBJ2-5|TRBV24-1|NA|NA
CATSRGLTAETQYF
TGTGCCACCAGTAGGGGTTTGACAGCGGAGACCCAGTACTTC
>TRBJ1-5|TRBV9|NA|NA
CASSVGGGAQPQHF
TGTGCCAGCAGCGTAGGAGGGGGGGCTCAGCCCCAGCATTTT
>TRBJ2-7|TRBV5-1|TRBD1|NA
CASSLGWTGYEQYF
TGCGCCAGCAGCTTGGGGTGGACAGGCTACGAGCAGTACTTC
>TRBJ2-7|TRBV28|TRBD1|NA
CASSQQGPTYEQYF
TGTGCCAGCAGTCAACAGGGGCCCACCTACGAGCAGTACTTC
>TRBJ2-1|TRBV4-2|TRBD2|NA
CASSPVLGLAGDSYNEQFF
TGTGCCAGCAGCCCCGTACTAGGACTAGCGGGGGATTCCTACAATGAGCAGTTCTTC
>TRBJ1-1|TRBV29-1|TRBD1|NA
CSSDRGISEAFF
TGCAGTAGCGACAGGGGGATTTCTGAAGCTTTCTTT
>TRBJ2-5|TRBV5-1|NA|NA
CASSLGRGRETQYF
TGCGCCAGCAGCTTGGGCAGGGGGAGGGAGACCCAGTACTTC
>TRBJ2-3|TRBV9|NA|once
CASSVVVESTDTQYF
TGTGCCAGCAGCGTAGTTGTCGAGTCCACAGATACGCAGTATTTT
>TRBJ1-1|TRBV18|NA|NA
CASSPTQAGSAEAFF
TGTGCCAGCTCACCCACCCAAGCAGGGTCGGCTGAAGCTTTCTTT
>TRBJ2-5|TRBV30|NA|NA
CAWSVLRETQYF
TGTGCCTGGAGTGTACTTCGGGAGACCCAGTACTTC
>TRBJ1-2|TRBV6-5|NA|NA
CASVRHRAINYGYTF
TGTGCCAGCGTGAGGCACAGGGCTATTAACTATGGCTACACCTTC
>TRBJ1-2|TRBV18|TRBD1|NA
CASSPSGTGILNYGYTF
TGTGCCAGCTCACCCTCCGGGACAGGCATACTTAACTATGGCTACACCTTC
>TRBJ1-4|TRBV5-4|TRBD1|NA
CASSSGTDNEKLFF
TGTGCCAGCTCCTCCGGGACAGATAATGAAAAACTGTTTTTT
>TRBJ2-7|TRBV3-1/TRBV3-2|TRBD2|NA
CASSQGYVAGASYEQYF
TGTGCCAGCAGCCAAGGGTATGTAGCGGGGGCCTCCTACGAGCAGTACTTC
>TRBJ1-1|TRBV14|TRBD1|NA
CASSLLRGRGLTEAFF
TGTGCCAGCAGCCTACTAAGGGGCAGGGGGCTCACTGAAGCTTTCTTT
>TRBJ2-1|TRBV5-6|NA|once
CASSLRRGSSYNEQFF
TGTGCCAGCAGCTTGCGGCGGGGAAGCTCCTACAATGAGCAGTTCTTC
>TRBJ1-1|TRBV11-3|TRBD1|NA
CASSLGSGTDMRLNTEAFF
TGTGCCAGCAGCTTAGGGTCAGGGACAGACATGCGTTTGAACACTGAAGCTTTCTTT
>TRBJ1-3|TRBV15|NA|NA
CATSPRGVRGNTIYF
TGTGCCACCAGCCCTCGGGGGGTACGAGGAAACACCATATATTTT
>TRBJ1-1|TRBV27|NA|NA
CASSSRGGNTEAFF
TGTGCCAGCAGTTCCCGGGGGGGGAACACTGAAGCTTTCTTT
>TRBJ2-2|TRBV19|NA|NA
CASSTRQTGELFF
TGTGCCAGTAGTACCAGACAGACCGGGGAGCTGTTTTTT
>TRBJ2-1|TRBV5-4|NA|NA
CASSSRTDSYNEQFF
TGTGCCAGCAGCTCCAGGACGGACAGCTACAATGAGCAGTTCTTC
>TRBJ2-5|TRBV5-1|NA|NA
CASSLDPLVSKETQYF
TGCGCCAGCAGCTTGGACCCCCTAGTATCCAAAGAGACCCAGTACTTC
>TRBJ1-2|TRBV7-9|TRBD1|NA
CASSPPGQGGGGYTF
TGTGCCAGCAGCCCTCCGGGACAGGGAGGCGGTGGCTACACCTTC
>TRBJ1-1|TRBV5-5|NA|NA
CASSLWGRNTEAFF
TGTGCCAGCAGCTTGTGGGGCAGGAACACTGAAGCTTTCTTT
>TRBJ2-7|TRBV30|NA|once
CAWQSGLGYEQYF
TGTGCCTGGCAATCAGGTTTAGGCTACGAGCAGTACTTC